Each of the 18 T cell receptor beta chains below was sequenced from the same sample in a study of blood T cell repertoires in COVID-19. Only in-frame clones appear in the TCRdb table, and some are missing; sequencing was by immunoSEQ multiplex PCR. Of around 160,000 clones listed, around 82% were seen once; the top ten hold 9.5% to 12%. The sample comprised peripheral blood. These receptors were taken from a man in his sixties with active or convalescent COVID-19.

CDR3 sequence: CASSPREDQPQHF. In nucleotides, the CDR3 is TGTGCCAGCAGTCCTAGGGAGGATCAGCCCCAGCATTTT. The gene calls are TRBV27 and TRBJ1-5; D gene unclear. The CDR3 covers 13 residues. Per germline, CDR1 MNHEY and CDR2 SMNVEV (reference sequence). Trimming removed 5 bases from V and 5 bases from J, with 10 bases in between.

About this clone itself: The junction shows a germline mismatch at one end, possibly a read error. The CDR3 DNA reads TGTGCCAGCAGCTGGGACAGGCCTCCGCTCTTC. Its protein is CASSWDRPPLF. This sequence joins TRBV5-8 and TRBJ2-1, with TRBD1 matching 8 bases. The germline CDR1 and CDR2 sequences are SGHTS and YDEGEE. The length of the CDR3 is 11 residues.

This clone was detected a few times. The V gene is TRBV19, the J gene TRBJ1-4; the D gene is possibly TRBD1 (5 bases). CDR1 LNHDA and CDR2 SQIVND come from the germline V gene (reference sequence). The CDR3 length is 15 residues. V was clipped by 6 bases and J by 7 bases, with 18 bases between them. The CDR3 is CASRRGGVATEKLFF. As DNA, the CDR3 is TGTGCCAGTAGAAGGGGTGGAGTTGCTACTGAAAAACTGTTTTTT.

The chain couples TRBV5-1 to TRBJ2-7; TRBD1 matches 7 bases. Germline V gives CDR1 SGHRS, CDR2 YFSETQ. This CDR3 is 14 amino acids long. The trim removed 4 bases at V and 2 bases at J, leaving 6 bases unmatched. CDR3 sequence: CASSEGDSPYEQYF. CDR3 sequence (DNA): TGCGCCAGCAGCGAAGGGGACAGCCCCTACGAGCAGTACTTC. Based on the CDR3 plus reference TRBV5-1 and TRBJ2-7, the full variable domain is KAGVTQTPRYLIKTRGQQVTLSCSPISGHRSVSWYQQTPGQGLQFLFEYFSETQRNKGNFPGRFSGRQFSNSRSEMNVSTLELGDSALYLCASSEGDSPYEQYFGPGTRLTVT.

The chain links TRBV28 to TRBJ2-3; TRBD2 matches 11 bases. The CDR3 covers 14 residues. With 6 bases clipped from V and 1 base from J, the junction kept 0 bases outside the gene matches. The V gene's germline CDR1 is MDHEN and CDR2 SYDVKM. The CDR3 DNA reads as TGTGCCAGCAGACTAGCGGGAGGCACAGATACGCAGTATTTT. As protein: CASRLAGGTDTQYF.

The V call is TRBV27, the J call TRBJ2-1, with TRBD2 matching 7 bases. The CDR3 runs 14 residues. Germline loops: CDR1 MNHEY, CDR2 SMNVEV (reference sequence). The ends lost 3 bases at V and 8 bases at J; junction bases unmatched: 7. The CDR3 DNA is TGTGCCAGCAGTTTCGGCGGGAGAGGTCATGAGCAGTTCTTC. Its protein product is CASSFGGRGHEQFF.

The chain has TRBV7-3 and TRBJ2-6; D is uncertain. Germline CDR1 and CDR2: SGHTA and FQGTGA. Trimming cost V 5 bases and J 1 base, with 9 bases left between them. This CDR3 region has 15 residues. In nucleotides, the CDR3 is TGTGCCAGCAGCGCTCAGGCGTCTGGGGCCAACGTCCTGACTTTC. It encodes CASSAQASGANVLTF.

The V call is TRBV5-4, the J call TRBJ2-1; D perhaps matches TRBD2 (6 bases). This CDR3 contains 13 residues. V lost 6 bases, J lost 8 bases, and 15 bases lay in between. In germline, CDR1 is SGHNT, CDR2 YYREEE (reference sequence). CDR3 loop: CASTEATRYEQFF. The CDR3 bases are TGTGCCAGCACCGAAGCGACTAGATATGAGCAGTTCTTC.

V usage is TRBV7-6 and J usage is TRBJ2-2, with 11 positions matching TRBD2. Germline V CDR1 and CDR2: SGHVS, FNYEAQ. The CDR3 is 15 amino acids. The J segment lost 9 bases and the V segment lost 5 bases, leaving 8 bases of the junction unmatched. In nucleotides, the CDR3 is TGTGCCAGCAGCCCAACTAGCGGGAGCGAGCGGGAGCTGTTTTTT. Its translation is CASSPTSGSERELFF.

V gene TRBV15 combines with J gene TRBJ2-1; 8 positions match TRBD2. This CDR3 is 14 amino acids long. Germline loops: CDR1 LNHNV, CDR2 YYDKDF (reference sequence). The ends lost 1 base at V and 8 bases at J; junction bases unmatched: 4. CDR3 loop: CATSRGTSRDEQFF. The CDR3 DNA is TGTGCCACCAGCAGAGGGACTAGCCGGGATGAGCAGTTCTTC.

This rearrangement joins TRBV11-3 to TRBJ2-5; tentatively, D is TRBD2 (7 bases). This CDR3 has 16 residues. Germline V CDR1 and CDR2: SGHNT, YENEEA. The V end lost 5 bases, the J end lost 3 bases, and 19 bases lay between the germline ends. The CDR3 DNA follows: TGTGCCAGCAGCCTTGGGGGCGGGGGCGCTGAAGAGACCCAGTACTTC. This sequence encodes CASSLGGGGAEETQYF.

This sequence joins TRBV18 and TRBJ1-5, with 8 bases matching TRBD1. The junction had 11 bases not matched to a gene; V was cut back by 6 bases and J by 4 bases. The CDR3 is made up of 16 amino acids. Germline CDR1 reads KGHSH; CDR2 reads LQKENI. The CDR3 DNA reads as TGTGCCAGCTCTTCTAGGACAGGGACAGGTAATCAGCCCCAGCATTTT. Translated, it gives CASSSRTGTGNQPQHF.

This CDR3 reads CASSFAPDAGGSYNEQFF. CDR3 in DNA: TGTGCCAGCAGTTTTGCCCCCGATGCGGGAGGGTCCTACAATGAGCAGTTCTTC. The chain couples TRBV27 to TRBJ2-1; TRBD2 matches 9 bases. Germline lookup yields CDR1 MNHEY and CDR2 SMNVEV (reference sequence). The CDR3 is made up of 18 amino acids. Unmatched junction bases numbered 10, after V lost 3 bases and J lost 1 base.

The chain links TRBV18 to TRBJ1-4; 9 bases agree with TRBD1. The CDR3 length is 15 residues. Germline V gene lookup returns CDR1 KGHSH and CDR2 LQKENI. Trimming removed 3 bases from V and 7 bases from J; junction bases left unmatched: 6. For the CDR3, the DNA is TGTGCCAGCTCACCCCTACAGGGGGCAGGTGAAAAACTGTTTTTT. As protein: CASSPLQGAGEKLFF.

V is TRBV6-2 or TRBV6-3 and J is TRBJ1-1; D remains ambiguous. Germline V lookup: CDR1 MNHEY, CDR2 SVGEGT. The CDR3 runs 12 residues. The V gene lost 2 bases and the J gene lost 8 bases, with 9 bases spanning the gap. CDR3 bases: TGTGCCAGCAGTTACGAGTTGGTCGAAGCTTTCTTT. Protein product: CASSYELVEAFF.

This clone showed up just a few times. V gene TRBV6-6 combines with J gene TRBJ2-7; 12 nucleotides match TRBD2. V shed 2 bases and J 0 bases; nucleotides not matched to a gene: 2. Germline assignment: CDR1 MNHNY and CDR2 SVGAGI (reference sequence). The CDR3 extends over 16 amino acids. CDR3 loop: CASSYASGGGSYEQYF. CDR3 in DNA: TGTGCCAGCAGTTACGCTAGCGGGGGGGGCTCCTACGAGCAGTACTTC.

The chain has TRBV11-2 and TRBJ2-5, with D tentatively TRBD2 (6 bases). The V gene lost 2 bases and the J gene lost 5 bases, with 18 bases spanning the gap. CDR1 SGHAT and CDR2 FQNNGV come from the germline V gene. The CDR3 has 16 residues. This CDR3 reads CASSLLATRFGETQYF. As DNA, the CDR3 is TGTGCCAGCAGCTTACTAGCGACTAGGTTCGGTGAGACCCAGTACTTC.

A single count supports this clone. The chain carries TRBV18 and TRBJ1-3, with D uncertain. Germline V CDR1 and CDR2: KGHSH, LQKENI. The CDR3 consists of 15 residues. The ends were cut back, 0 bases at V and 4 bases at J, with 10 bases in the middle. The CDR3 bases are TGTGCCAGCTCACCACCGTTCGAGGGAGGAAACACCATATATTTT. Residues: CASSPPFEGGNTIYF.